One and the same sample provided the 29 T cell receptor beta chains below, sequenced in a study of T cell repertoires in cytomegalovirus infection (dated by TCRdb to the late 2010s). No cognate antigen is known for these TCRs. The treatment or condition label on this specimen signifies: in vitro stimulation with specific CMV peptide epitopes to enrich CMV-specific T cells. The sequencer listed for this sample is Illumina HiSeq 1500. Using fastp at Q25 and MiXCR, TCRdb reprocessed the public reads and kept productive beta chains. Rows are unified per CDR3 protein, each entry keeping the most common DNA and genes. The sample table lists 800,000 to 950,000 distinct CDR3 sequences, about 33% of them with a count of one. The ten largest clones represent about an eighth of the sample. The sequences come from cultured CD8+ T cells from PBMCs, collected from culture after CMV antigen stimulation. The receptors stem from a human donor in good health (CMV status not recorded). Some clones in this sample may be carry-over from other donors' samples.

About this clonotype: A much bigger clone sits one base away, suggesting this may be a read error. V gene TRBV10-3 combines with J gene TRBJ2-2, with D perhaps TRBD1 (5 bases). The CDR3 runs to 14 residues. Germline assignment: CDR1 ENHRY and CDR2 SYGVKD. The CDR3 bases are TGTGCCATCAGTGAGAACCAGGGTACCGAGGAGCTGTTTTTT. It encodes CAISENQGTEELFF.

This clonotype has a count of ten or more. The chain employs TRBV7-6 and TRBJ1-3; 8 bases map to TRBD1. The germline CDR1 and CDR2 sequences are SGHVS and FNYEAQ. The CDR3 length is 15 residues. J gave up 3 bases and V 1 base, and 2 bases lay outside the gene matches. The CDR3 loop reads CASSLETGDGNTIYF. The CDR3 DNA is TGTGCCAGCAGCTTAGAGACAGGGGATGGAAACACCATATATTTT.

The rearrangement links TRBV10-3 to TRBJ1-1; tentative D call: TRBD1 (5 bases). Trimming left V 6 bases short and J 1 base short, with 18 bases between. The CDR3 totals 16 residues. Looked up from germline, CDR1 is ENHRY and CDR2 is SYGVKD. CDR3 nucleotide sequence: TGTGCCATCAGAACCGGGACCCACCCCCCGAACACTGAAGCTTTCTTT. This gives the protein CAIRTGTHPPNTEAFF.

This chain joins TRBV7-9 and TRBJ1-1; D is ambiguous. V was cut by 0 bases and J by 3 bases, with 5 bases left in between. The CDR3 runs to 13 residues. Germline CDR1 and CDR2: SEHNR and FQNEAQ (reference sequence). This chain's CDR3 is CASSLAADTEAFF. DNA of the CDR3: TGTGCCAGCAGCTTAGCGGCGGACACTGAAGCTTTCTTT.

A note on this clonotype: A junction end diverges from the germline sequence, so it may reflect a read error. This sequence joins TRBV12-3 or TRBV12-4 and TRBJ1-1; a weak D match, TRBD1 (5 bases). This CDR3 comprises 15 residues. Here the CDR3 DNA reads TGTACCAGCACCGAAGGGTACAGGCCTAACACTGAAGCTTTCTTT. Translating it yields CTSTEGYRPNTEAFF.

The rearrangement links TRBV2 to TRBJ2-7; D could derive from TRBD1 or TRBD2 (5 bases each). V lost 10 bases and J lost 1, with 26 bases in between. The germline CDR1 and CDR2 sequences are SNHLY and FYNNEI. The CDR3 has 17 residues. The CDR3 loop is CATHRGSRATNSYEQYV. The CDR3 nucleotides read TGTGCCACTCACCGGGGCAGCCGCGCCACCAATTCCTACGAGCAGTACGTC.

This clonotype turned up a few times. The chain joins TRBV9 to TRBJ1-5; the D is unclear. Trimming shortened V by 0 bases and J by 7 bases, and 14 bases separated the two germline ends. The CDR3 extends over 15 amino acids. Per germline, CDR1 SGDLS and CDR2 YYNGEE. DNA of the CDR3: TGTGCCAGCAGCGTAGCTGATGGAATTGGGCAGCCCCAGCATTTT. It translates to CASSVADGIGQPQHF.

In regard to this clonotype: A read error is possible here, since a much larger clone lies one base away. V is TRBV7-6 and J is TRBJ2-1; 13 nucleotides align to TRBD2. Germline-derived CDR1 and CDR2 are SGHVS and FNYEAQ. This CDR3 is 16 amino acids long. DNA of the CDR3: TGTGCCAACAGCCCGACTAGCGGGGGGACATACAATGAGCAGTTCTTC. Translation: CANSPTSGGTYNEQFF.

V is TRBV29-1 and J is TRBJ2-1; 7 nucleotides line up with TRBD2. Germline CDR1 SQVTM, CDR2 ANQGSEA. Trimming removed 6 bases from V and 2 bases from J; junction bases left unmatched: 10. The CDR3 consists of 15 residues. In nucleotides, the CDR3 is TGCAGCGTGGGGACGGGCGGGGGAGCCTACAATGAGCAGTTCTTC. Translated, it gives CSVGTGGGAYNEQFF.

The J gene is TRBJ1-1, the V gene TRBV12-3 or TRBV12-4; TRBD1 might be the D (6 bases). The ends were cut back, 10 bases at V and 4 bases at J, with 16 bases in the middle. The CDR3 length is 13 residues. The chain's CDR3 is CANKLGAVTEAFF. CDR3 nucleotide sequence: TGTGCCAACAAACTGGGGGCAGTCACTGAAGCTTTCTTT.

V gene TRBV27 combines with J gene TRBJ1-2, with D possibly TRBD1 on 5 matching bases. Germline V gene sequence: CDR1 MNHEY, CDR2 SMNVEV (reference sequence). The V and J ends lost 4 bases and 6 bases respectively, with 21 bases between them. The CDR3 sequence is 16 residues long. CDR3 in DNA: TGTGCCAGCAGTTCCGCCAGATCTCAGGGATCGGATGGCTACACCTTC. The encoded protein is CASSSARSQGSDGYTF.

This chain links TRBV23-1 with TRBJ2-7, with 9 bases lining up with TRBD1. TRBV23-1 is filed as an ORF, its function uncertain. CDR3 size: 15 residues. V shed 2 bases, J shed 0 bases, and the junction held 2 bases outside the gene matches. The CDR3 nucleotides read TGCGCCAGCAGTCAAAGGGACAGGGACTCCTACGAGCAGTACTTC. It encodes CASSQRDRDSYEQYF.

This chain joins TRBV19 and TRBJ1-2, with D possibly TRBD1 on 5 matching bases. The CDR3 extends over 14 amino acids. Per the germline V gene, CDR1 is LNHDA and CDR2 is SQIVND (reference sequence). Trimming stripped 9 bases from V and 4 bases from J, with 18 bases between. This CDR3 reads CASLSEDNPYGYTF. CDR3 nucleotides: TGTGCCAGCCTGTCGGAGGACAACCCCTATGGCTACACCTTC.

V usage is TRBV12-3 or TRBV12-4 and J usage is TRBJ2-5; TRBD2 agrees at 8 bases. Losses at the gene ends were 7 bases for V and 2 bases for J; bases not matched to a gene: 15. The CDR3 extends over 17 amino acids. The CDR3, as DNA: TGTGCCAGCACCTCGGGGATCGGGGGGGCCGATCAAGAGACCCAGTACTTC. Translated: CASTSGIGGADQETQYF.

In its sample, this clonotype was seen a few times. The genes are TRBV7-6 and TRBJ1-6, with TRBD1 as a possible D gene (5 bases). This CDR3 region has 14 residues. Germline V gene sequence: CDR1 SGHVS, CDR2 FNYEAQ. Trimming shortened V by 5 bases and J by 5 bases, and 10 bases separated the two germline ends. CDR3 residues: CASSPWDDNSPLHF. The CDR3 nucleotides read TGTGCCAGCAGCCCCTGGGACGATAATTCACCCCTCCACTTT.

The V gene is TRBV4-1, the J gene TRBJ2-2, with D possibly matching TRBD2 (6 bases). V lost 0 bases to trimming and J lost 4 bases, with 9 bases between them. CDR1 MGHRA and CDR2 YSYEKL come from the germline V gene. CDR3 length equals 15 residues. The CDR3 protein is CASSQDLGGTGELFF. CDR3 coding DNA: TGCGCCAGCAGCCAAGATCTCGGGGGCACCGGGGAGCTGTTTTTT.

The V call is TRBV25-1, the J call TRBJ1-2; the D is unclear. The germline V gene has CDR1 MGHDK and CDR2 SYGVNS. There are 13 residues in the CDR3. V dropped 2 bases and J dropped 4 bases, with 8 bases sitting between them. CDR3 nucleotides: TGTGCCAGCAGTGAAGGACGGATCTATGGCTACACCTTC. It is translated as CASSEGRIYGYTF.

The chain is built from TRBV19 and TRBJ1-2; D is possibly TRBD1 (5 bases). CDR1 and CDR2 from the germline V gene are LNHDA and SQIVND (reference sequence). V was shortened by 8 bases and J by 7 bases, with 11 bases between the two germline ends. The CDR3 extends over 11 amino acids. The CDR3 DNA reads as TGTGCCAGTCCAGGGCCTGGTGGCTACACCTTC. Its translation: CASPGPGGYTF.

The CDR3 spells CASSYSEDRHGYTF. The CDR3, as DNA: TGTGCCAGCAGTTACTCAGAGGACAGACATGGCTACACCTTC. The V and J genes are TRBV6-5 and TRBJ1-2; D possibly corresponds to TRBD1 (6 bases). The CDR3 has 14 residues. V lost 0 bases and J lost 6, with 11 bases in between. Germline loops: CDR1 MNHEY, CDR2 SVGAGI.

The rearrangement links TRBV2 to TRBJ1-1; D is perhaps TRBD1 (5 bases). Germline-derived CDR1 and CDR2 are SNHLY and FYNNEI. This CDR3 spans 17 amino acids. Trimming removed 7 bases from V and 4 bases from J, with 25 bases in between. The CDR3 spells CASNPHTSRAGSTEAFF. The CDR3 nucleotides are TGTGCCAGCAATCCTCACACTTCAAGGGCAGGGAGCACTGAAGCTTTCTTT.

This clonotype occurred many times. This chain uses TRBV7-9 with TRBJ1-2; the match to TRBD1 covers 10 bases. V lost 6 bases and J lost 3; bases outside the gene matches: 7. Looked up from germline, CDR1 is SEHNR and CDR2 is FQNEAQ (reference sequence). The CDR3 length is 15 residues. CDR3 amino acids: CASRLTGGRDYGYTF. The CDR3 coding sequence is TGTGCCAGCAGGCTGACAGGGGGCCGGGACTATGGCTACACCTTC.

This clonotype occurred once. The chain joins TRBV7-6 to TRBJ2-2; TRBD1 aligns across 8 bases. V lost 1 base and J lost 3; bases outside the gene matches: 7. Germline assignment: CDR1 SGHVS and CDR2 FNYEAQ. The CDR3 spans 17 residues. The CDR3 bases are TGTGCCAGCAGCTTAGTGAGGGACAGGAATGACACCGGGGAGCTGTTTTTT. Translation gives CASSLVRDRNDTGELFF.

V is TRBV14 and J is TRBJ2-3, with 8 bases fitting TRBD1. The V gene end was trimmed by 1 base and the J gene end by 6 bases; junction bases not matched to a gene: 9. CDR1 is SGHDN and CDR2 is FVKESK in the germline V gene. The CDR3 runs to 16 residues. The chain's CDR3 is CASSQAARGLLDTQYF. CDR3 bases: TGTGCCAGCAGCCAAGCTGCCAGGGGGCTTCTTGATACGCAGTATTTT.

This clonotype was picked up a small number of times. V and J are TRBV5-1 and TRBJ2-3; 10 positions match TRBD1. CDR1 is SGHRS, CDR2 YFSETQ, per germline. With V trimmed by 2 bases and J by 2 bases, 5 bases remained unmatched. This CDR3 has 16 residues. For the CDR3, the DNA is TGCGCCAGCAGCTTCGGGACAGGGGACAACACAGATACGCAGTATTTT. Translating gives CASSFGTGDNTDTQYF. The full variable domain, with the rest looked up from reference TRBV5-1 and TRBJ2-3, is KAGVTQTPRYLIKTRGQQVTLSCSPISGHRSVSWYQQTPGQGLQFLFEYFSETQRNKGNFPGRFSGRQFSNSRSEMNVSTLELGDSALYLCASSFGTGDNTDTQYFGPGTRLTVL.

V is TRBV4-2 and J is TRBJ1-2; TRBD1 matches at 7 bases. V lost 3 bases, J lost 4 bases, and 8 bases stayed unmatched. Germline assignment: CDR1 LGHNA and CDR2 YNFKEQ. The CDR3 extends over 15 amino acids. Written as DNA, the CDR3 is TGTGCCAGCAGCCAGGACCCAGGGGGAAGCTATGGCTACACCTTC. This encodes CASSQDPGGSYGYTF.

In its sample, this clonotype was seen a few times. This sequence joins TRBV5-6 and TRBJ1-5; tentative D call: TRBD1 (6 bases). CDR3 size: 17 residues. V was cut by 3 bases and J by 0 bases, with 16 bases left in between. Germline V gene data show CDR1 as SGHDT and CDR2 as YYEEEE. The DNA of the CDR3 is TGTGCCAGCAGCTCGGCAGGGGAAAGAGGTAGCAATCAGCCCCAGCATTTT. Encoded protein: CASSSAGERGSNQPQHF.

This clonotype was seen only a few times. This chain uses TRBV15 with TRBJ1-6; D unresolved. Germline CDR1 is LNHNV and CDR2 is YYDKDF (reference sequence). The CDR3 is 15 amino acids. The V end lost 5 bases, the J end lost 2 bases, and 10 bases lay between the germline ends. The CDR3 sequence: CATSGTGTYNSPLHF. The CDR3 nucleotides read TGTGCCACCAGCGGCACCGGGACCTATAATTCACCCCTCCACTTT.

The rearrangement joins TRBV7-9 to TRBJ2-2; D is ambiguous. In germline, CDR1 is SEHNR, CDR2 FQNEAQ (reference sequence). The CDR3 is made up of 15 amino acids. Trimming shortened V by 5 bases and J by 0 bases, and 10 bases separated the two germline ends. The CDR3 sequence is CASSHRKSNTGELFF. The CDR3 region has the DNA TGTGCCAGCAGCCATCGGAAGTCGAACACCGGGGAGCTGTTTTTT. The variable domain in full, completed from reference TRBV7-9 and TRBJ2-2, reads DTGVSQNPRHKITKRGQNVTFRCDPISEHNRLYWYRQTLGQGPEFLTYFQNEAQLEKSRLLSDRFSAERPKGSFSTLEIQRTEQGDSAMYLCASSHRKSNTGELFFGEGSRLTVL.

The chain carries TRBV20-1 and TRBJ1-4; 8 nucleotides align to TRBD1. This CDR3 spans 14 amino acids. Trimming removed 2 bases from V and 12 bases from J; junction bases left unmatched: 11. The germline V gene has CDR1 DFQATT and CDR2 SNEGSKA (reference sequence). The CDR3 sequence is CSARFLDRGFQLFF. CDR3 sequence (DNA): TGCAGTGCTAGATTTCTTGACAGGGGATTTCAACTGTTTTTT.